This entry lists 16 T cell receptor beta chains sequenced from one sample in a study of PD-L1 blockade in urothelial cancer. Profiled with immunoSEQ multiplex PCR; TCRdb holds only in-frame clones, not every one. There are about 130,000 clones in the sample; approximately 84% occur only once, and 2.5% to 4% lies in the top ten. As to time point: pretreatment peripheral blood. Sequenced here: PBMCs, sampled around atezolizumab (anti-PD-L1) treatment. Every receptor here comes from a man in his forties or fifties with urothelial cancer.

The chain uses TRBV6-4 and TRBJ1-5, with D maybe TRBD1 (6 bases). The V and J ends lost 6 bases and 0 bases respectively, with 15 bases between them. Per the germline V gene, CDR1 is MRHNA and CDR2 is SNTAGT. The CDR3 is 16 amino acids. The CDR3 DNA reads as TGTGCCAGCAGCCCGACAGGTTGGAATAGCAATCAGCCCCAGCATTTT. The encoded protein is CASSPTGWNSNQPQHF.

V usage is TRBV5-1 and J usage is TRBJ1-3; D uncertain. CDR3 length: 13 residues. Germline assignment: CDR1 SGHRS and CDR2 YFSETQ. With 0 bases removed from V and 6 bases from J, the gap between germline ends came to 7 bases. The CDR3 DNA sequence: TGCGCCAGCAGCTTGGACATTTCAAACACCATATATTTT. Translated: CASSLDISNTIYF. Drawing the rest from reference TRBV5-1 and TRBJ1-3, the complete variable domain is KAGVTQTPRYLIKTRGQQVTLSCSPISGHRSVSWYQQTPGQGLQFLFEYFSETQRNKGNFPGRFSGRQFSNSRSEMNVSTLELGDSALYLCASSLDISNTIYFGEGSWLTVV.

V gene TRBV6-5 combines with J gene TRBJ1-2, with TRBD1 matching over 7 bases. The germline V gene encodes CDR1 MNHEY and CDR2 SVGAGI. After removal of 0 bases from V and 5 bases from J, the junction contained 3 bases not matched to a gene. The CDR3 covers 14 residues. The CDR3 coding sequence is TGTGCCAGCAGTTACTCGAAGGGACAGTATGGCTACACCTTC. It translates to CASSYSKGQYGYTF.

This clone was seen a handful of times. The chain employs TRBV7-9 and TRBJ2-4; the match to TRBD1 covers 9 bases. The CDR3 consists of 15 residues. Trimming removed 5 bases from V and 6 bases from J; junction bases left unmatched: 8. Germline lookup yields CDR1 SEHNR and CDR2 FQNEAQ (reference sequence). CDR3 residues: CASSDRDRAPNIQYF. The CDR3 bases are TGTGCCAGCAGCGACCGGGACAGGGCTCCAAACATTCAGTACTTC.

The chain couples TRBV19 to TRBJ1-4; 7 bases agree with TRBD1. Germline loops: CDR1 LNHDA, CDR2 SQIVND (reference sequence). Germline trimming cut 8 bases from V and 3 bases from J; bases unmatched to any gene: 6. The CDR3 runs 14 residues. This CDR3 reads CASLGGTANEKLFF. In nucleotides, the CDR3 is TGTGCCAGTCTAGGGGGCACGGCTAATGAAAAACTGTTTTTT.

The genes are TRBV5-1 and TRBJ1-4; D gene unclear. The germline V and J ends were trimmed by 4 bases and 8 bases, with 18 bases remaining between them. The CDR3 is 15 residues long. Germline CDR1 SGHRS, CDR2 YFSETQ. This CDR3 is CASSPGSGLGEKLFF. CDR3 bases: TGCGCCAGCAGCCCAGGTTCGGGATTAGGCGAAAAACTGTTTTTT.

The V call is TRBV27, the J call TRBJ1-1, with a tentative D call TRBD1 (6 bases). The CDR3 length is 18 residues. V was cut by 3 bases and J by 1 base, with 21 bases left in between. CDR1 and CDR2 from the germline V gene are MNHEY and SMNVEV (reference sequence). CDR3 in DNA: TGTGCCAGCAGTTTGCACAGGGATATAGGACCTGGGAACACTGAAGCTTTCTTT. This gives the protein CASSLHRDIGPGNTEAFF.

This chain links TRBV4-2 with TRBJ2-5, with D possibly TRBD2 on 5 matching bases. The CDR3 is 15 residues long. V shed 4 bases and J shed 5 bases, with 17 bases lying between them. CDR1 LGHNA and CDR2 YNFKEQ come from the germline V gene. The CDR3 region is CASSPSSTSSETQYF. CDR3 nucleotide sequence: TGTGCCAGCAGCCCCTCCTCAACTAGTAGCGAGACCCAGTACTTC.

This clone was detected only a few times. V is TRBV7-9 and J is TRBJ1-2, with D uncertain. CDR3 length equals 11 residues. Trimming shortened V by 1 base and J by 7 bases, and 4 bases separated the two germline ends. CDR1 and CDR2 (germline): SEHNR, FQNEAQ (reference sequence). The chain's CDR3 is CASSLERGYTF. Here the CDR3 DNA reads TGTGCCAGCAGCTTAGAGCGTGGCTACACCTTC.

This chain connects TRBV4-1 to TRBJ1-1; D is possibly TRBD1 (6 bases). The V end was cut by 3 bases, the J end by 12 bases, with 20 bases between. The CDR3 has 14 residues. Germline CDR1 reads MGHRA; CDR2 reads YSYEKL. CDR3: CASSHPGQNLRTFF. The DNA for the CDR3 is TGCGCCAGCAGCCACCCCGGACAGAATCTACGGACTTTCTTT.

The gene calls are TRBV28 and TRBJ2-2; the match to TRBD1 covers 10 bases. This CDR3 region has 15 residues. Per the germline V gene, CDR1 is MDHEN and CDR2 is SYDVKM. V lost 3 bases to trimming and J lost 8 bases; unmatched junction nucleotides: 6. The chain's CDR3 is CASSFWTGGRGELFF. CDR3 sequence (DNA): TGTGCCAGCAGTTTCTGGACAGGGGGGAGGGGGGAGCTGTTTTTT.

The chain links TRBV27 to TRBJ1-1; 7 bases are a match to TRBD1. The V gene end was trimmed by 3 bases and the J gene end by 4 bases; junction bases not matched to a gene: 2. The germline V gene encodes CDR1 MNHEY and CDR2 SMNVEV (reference sequence). This CDR3 spans 13 amino acids. The CDR3 DNA reads as TGTGCCAGCAGTTTTAACAGGGGCACTGAAGCTTTCTTT. This encodes CASSFNRGTEAFF.

The V and J genes are TRBV7-2 and TRBJ1-5; 10 positions agree with TRBD1. The trim removed 1 base at V and 2 bases at J, leaving 5 bases unmatched. The V gene's germline CDR1 is SGHTA and CDR2 FQGNSA. The CDR3 length is 17 residues. The CDR3 bases are TGTGCCAGCAGCTTAGGACAGGGGGCAAGCGGCAATCAGCCCCAGCATTTT. Its protein is CASSLGQGASGNQPQHF.

V usage is TRBV5-4 and J usage is TRBJ1-2; no firm D call. Trimming took 4 bases from V and 12 from J, leaving 19 bases between them. The CDR3 totals 13 residues. Germline V gene data show CDR1 as SGHNT and CDR2 as YYREEE (reference sequence). The CDR3 coding sequence is TGTGCCAGCAGCAAAACGACCCCGGGTTTCGACACCTTC. This sequence encodes CASSKTTPGFDTF. Full variable domain (rest looked up from reference TRBV5-4 and TRBJ1-2): ETGVTQSPTHLIKTRGQQVTLRCSSQSGHNTVSWYQQALGQGPQFIFQYYREEENGRGNFPPRFSGLQFPNYSSELNVNALELDDSALYLCASSKTTPGFDTFGSGTRLTVV.

The chain links TRBV7-3 to TRBJ2-1; 11 positions agree with TRBD2. V trimming: 5 bases; J trimming: 5 bases; junction bases outside the gene matches: 11. CDR3 length equals 17 residues. Germline CDR1 reads SGHTA; CDR2 reads FQGTGA. This CDR3 reads CASSLNPLAGDHNEQFF. As DNA, the CDR3 is TGTGCCAGCAGCCTAAACCCACTAGCGGGAGACCACAATGAGCAGTTCTTC.

The rearrangement links TRBV7-3 to TRBJ2-1, with a possible D match to TRBD1 (6 bases). Germline V lookup: CDR1 SGHTA, CDR2 FQGTGA. V lost 5 bases, J lost 6 bases, and 11 bases lay in between. CDR3 length equals 13 residues. DNA for the CDR3: TGTGCCAGCAGCAACCGGGACACCAATGAGCAGTTCTTC. Its protein product is CASSNRDTNEQFF.